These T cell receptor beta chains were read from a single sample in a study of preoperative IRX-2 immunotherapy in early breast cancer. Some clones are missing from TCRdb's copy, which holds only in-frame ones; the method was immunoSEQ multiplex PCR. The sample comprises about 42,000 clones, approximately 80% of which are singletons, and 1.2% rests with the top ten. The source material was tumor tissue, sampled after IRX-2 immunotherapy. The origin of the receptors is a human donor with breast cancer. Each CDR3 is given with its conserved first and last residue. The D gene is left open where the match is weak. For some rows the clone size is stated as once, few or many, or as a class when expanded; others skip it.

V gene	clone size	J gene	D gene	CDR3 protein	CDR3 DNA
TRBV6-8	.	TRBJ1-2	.	CASSEKERGYTF	TGTGCCAGCAGTGAGAAGGAGCGGGGCTACACCTTC
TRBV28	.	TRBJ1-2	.	CAILGGGRTYGYTF	TGTGCCATCCTAGGGGGGGGGCGCACCTATGGCTACACCTTC
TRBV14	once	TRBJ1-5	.	CASSQGVRWGFSGQPQHF	TGTGCCAGCAGCCAAGGCGTCCGATGGGGGTTTTCGGGTCAGCCCCAGCATTTT
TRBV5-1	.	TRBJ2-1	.	CASSLAGILDNEQFF	TGCGCCAGCAGCTTGGCGGGGATTTTGGACAATGAGCAGTTCTTC
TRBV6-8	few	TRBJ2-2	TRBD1	CASTLGTGDTGELFF	TGTGCCAGCACGTTAGGGACAGGGGACACCGGGGAGCTGTTTTTT
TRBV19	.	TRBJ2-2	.	CASKQGTNTGELFF	TGTGCCAGTAAACAGGGGACTAACACCGGGGAGCTGTTTTTT
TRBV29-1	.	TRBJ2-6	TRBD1	CSVVGRGSRGANVLTF	TGCAGCGTTGTGGGCAGGGGGTCCAGAGGGGCCAACGTCCTGACTTTC
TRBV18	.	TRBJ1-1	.	CASSPAGGSNTEAFF	TGTGCCAGCTCACCAGCCGGGGGTTCGAACACTGAAGCTTTCTTT
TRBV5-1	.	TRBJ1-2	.	CASSLTGTSIGYTF	TGCGCCAGCAGCTTGACAGGTACCTCTATTGGCTACACCTTC
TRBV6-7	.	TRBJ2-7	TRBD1	CASRGQGSYEQYF	TGTGCCAGCCGGGGACAGGGCTCCTACGAGCAGTACTTC
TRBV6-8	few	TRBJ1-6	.	CASSDPSGSRNSPLHF	TGTGCCAGCAGTGACCCGTCGGGATCCCGAAATTCACCCCTCCACTTT
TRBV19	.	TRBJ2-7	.	CASRILVGTGFEQYF	TGTGCCAGTAGAATACTCGTGGGTACAGGGTTCGAGCAGTACTTC
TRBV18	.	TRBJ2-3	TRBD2	CASSPLGLAGLSTDTQYF	TGTGCCAGCTCACCACTGGGACTAGCGGGGTTGAGCACAGATACGCAGTATTTT
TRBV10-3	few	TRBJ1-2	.	CAISESTVGRNYGYTF	TGTGCCATCAGTGAGTCGACCGTGGGTAGGAACTATGGCTACACCTTC
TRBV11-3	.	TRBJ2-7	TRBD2	CASSRAGAGLEQYF	TGTGCCAGCAGCCGAGCGGGAGCCGGGCTCGAGCAGTACTTC
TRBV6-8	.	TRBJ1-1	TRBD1	CASSFQQGTEAFF	TGTGCCAGCAGTTTCCAACAGGGGACTGAAGCTTTCTTT
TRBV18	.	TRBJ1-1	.	CASSQNPGTGTEAFF	TGTGCCAGCTCACAGAACCCGGGAACGGGCACTGAAGCTTTCTTT
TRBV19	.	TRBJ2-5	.	CASRFRHQETQYF	TGTGCCAGTAGGTTCCGGCACCAAGAGACCCAGTACTTC
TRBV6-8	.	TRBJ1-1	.	CASWTQKKGGGNTEAFF	TGTGCTAGCTGGACCCAAAAAAAAGGGGGGGGCAACACTGAAGCTTTCTTT
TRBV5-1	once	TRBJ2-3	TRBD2	CASSLGAGVTDTQYF	TGCGCCAGCAGCTTGGGAGCGGGAGTTACAGATACGCAGTATTTT
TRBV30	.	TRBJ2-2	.	CASNHRVAGELFF	TGTGCCTCGAACCACCGGGTCGCCGGGGAGCTGTTTTTT
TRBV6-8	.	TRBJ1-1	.	CASSSGDPGRAFF	TGTGCCAGCAGCTCGGGGGACCCCGGGCGGGCTTTCTTT
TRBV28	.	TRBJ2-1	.	CASSLGGPYNEQFF	TGTGCCAGCAGTTTAGGGGGGCCATACAATGAGCAGTTCTTC
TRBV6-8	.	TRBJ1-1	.	CASSSRGRSIMNTEAFF	TGTGCCAGCAGTTCCCGGGGTCGAAGTATCATGAACACTGAAGCTTTCTTT
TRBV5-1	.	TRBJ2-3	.	CASSLEGRGGSTDTQYF	TGCGCCAGCAGCTTGGAAGGCAGGGGGGGGTCCACAGATACGCAGTATTTT
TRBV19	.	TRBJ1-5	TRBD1	CASSIGQGRRPQHF	TGTGCCAGTAGTATAGGACAGGGCCGTAGGCCCCAGCATTTT
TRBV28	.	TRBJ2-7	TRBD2	CASRGPGGFYEQYF	TGTGCCAGCAGGGGGCCCGGGGGGTTTTACGAGCAGTACTTC
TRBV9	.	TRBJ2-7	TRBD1	CASSEAPGTGSEQYF	TGTGCCAGCAGTGAGGCTCCCGGGACAGGGAGCGAGCAGTACTTC
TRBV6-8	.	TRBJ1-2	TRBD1	CASSRTGTGGNLYGYTF	TGTGCCAGCAGCCGCACCGGGACAGGGGGCAACCTCTATGGCTACACCTTC
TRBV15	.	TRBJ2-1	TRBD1	CATSTRDRNNEQFF	TGTGCCACCAGCACCCGGGACAGAAACAATGAGCAGTTCTTC
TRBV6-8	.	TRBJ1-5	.	CASSPRRYRAGQPQHF	TGTGCCAGCAGTCCACGCAGATACAGGGCTGGCCAGCCCCAGCATTTT
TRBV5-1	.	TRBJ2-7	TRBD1	CASSSPDRGLPYEQYF	TGCGCCAGCAGTTCGCCGGACAGGGGGCTACCCTACGAGCAGTACTTC
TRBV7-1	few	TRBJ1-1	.	CASSLDQGNTEAFF	TGTGCCAGCAGCTTAGATCAGGGGAACACTGAAGCTTTCTTT
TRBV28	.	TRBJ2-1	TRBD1	CASSEAGQGTNEQFF	TGTGCCAGCAGTGAAGCGGGACAGGGGACCAATGAGCAGTTCTTC
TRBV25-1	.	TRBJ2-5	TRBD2	CASSEGGSTETQYF	TGTGCCAGCAGTGAAGGCGGGAGTACGGAGACCCAGTACTTC
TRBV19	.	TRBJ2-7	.	CASSISGGASYEQYF	TGTGCCAGTAGTATTAGTGGGGGCGCCTCCTACGAGCAGTACTTC
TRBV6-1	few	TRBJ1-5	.	CASSEGDRVVRQPQHF	TGTGCCAGCAGTGAAGGGGACCGGGTAGTCCGTCAGCCCCAGCATTTT
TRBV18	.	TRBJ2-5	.	CASSPQGGETQYF	TGTGCCAGCTCACCCCAGGGGGGAGAGACCCAGTACTTC
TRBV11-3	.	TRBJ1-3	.	CASSPGSSRAGNTIYF	TGTGCCAGCAGCCCCGGTAGCTCCCGGGCTGGAAACACCATATATTTT
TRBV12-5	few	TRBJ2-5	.	CASGVTGRETQYF	TGTGCTAGTGGCGTGACAGGCCGAGAGACCCAGTACTTC
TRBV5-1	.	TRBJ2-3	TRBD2	CASSLGLAGGRGFRPDTQYF	TGCGCCAGCAGCTTGGGATTAGCGGGAGGCCGTGGCTTCCGCCCAGATACGCAGTATTTT
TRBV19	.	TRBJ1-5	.	CASSIRGGLGNQPQHF	TGTGCCAGTAGTATTCGGGGGGGTCTGGGCAATCAGCCCCAGCATTTT
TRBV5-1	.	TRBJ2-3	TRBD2	CASSPGLALSTDTQYF	TGCGCCAGCAGCCCGGGACTAGCGCTTAGCACAGATACGCAGTATTTT
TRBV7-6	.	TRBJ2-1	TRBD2	CASSLRAGGPGNEQFF	TGTGCCAGCAGCTTAAGAGCGGGAGGGCCGGGAAATGAGCAGTTCTTC
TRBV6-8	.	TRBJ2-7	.	CASRDNTYEQYF	TGTGCCAGCAGAGACAACACCTACGAGCAGTACTTC
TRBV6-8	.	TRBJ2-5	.	CASSSDYSWETQYF	TGTGCCAGCAGTTCGGACTACTCTTGGGAGACCCAGTACTTC
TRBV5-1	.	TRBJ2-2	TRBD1	CASSYTDRGTGELFF	TGCGCCAGCAGCTACACTGACAGGGGTACCGGGGAGCTGTTTTTT
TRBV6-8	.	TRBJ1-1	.	CASSYAQSTEAFF	TGTGCCAGCAGTTACGCCCAGAGCACTGAAGCTTTCTTT
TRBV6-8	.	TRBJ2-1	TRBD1	CASSYWQGANEQFF	TGTGCCAGCAGTTACTGGCAGGGGGCTAATGAGCAGTTCTTC
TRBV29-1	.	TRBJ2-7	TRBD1	CSVRTGGSYEQYF	TGCAGCGTTCGGACAGGGGGTTCCTACGAGCAGTACTTC
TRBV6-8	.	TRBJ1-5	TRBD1	CASEYGTGTDQPQHF	TGTGCCAGCGAATACGGGACAGGAACGGATCAGCCCCAGCATTTT
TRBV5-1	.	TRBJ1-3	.	CASSYREFNSGNTIYF	TGCGCCAGCAGCTATCGGGAGTTCAACTCTGGAAACACCATATATTTT
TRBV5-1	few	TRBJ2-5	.	CASSLGGPGETQYF	TGCGCCAGCAGCTTGGGAGGGCCCGGGGAGACCCAGTACTTC
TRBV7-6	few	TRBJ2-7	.	CASSPTPQPYEQYF	TGTGCCAGCAGCCCCACCCCCCAGCCTTACGAGCAGTACTTC
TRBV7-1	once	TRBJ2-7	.	CASSLTPGYEQYF	TGTGCCAGCAGCCTAACTCCAGGTTACGAGCAGTACTTC
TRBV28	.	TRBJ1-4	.	CASSFPLGEKLFF	TGTGCCAGCAGTTTTCCGCTAGGGGAAAAACTGTTTTTT
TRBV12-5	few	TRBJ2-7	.	CASGFQDYEQYF	TGTGCTAGTGGTTTCCAGGACTACGAGCAGTACTTC
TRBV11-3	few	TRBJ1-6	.	CASSPLALYNSPLHF	TGTGCCAGCAGCCCCCTGGCCTTATATAATTCACCCCTCCACTTT
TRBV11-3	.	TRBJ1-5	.	CASSAGTLHSNQPQHF	TGTGCCAGCAGCGCGGGGACTTTGCATAGCAATCAGCCCCAGCATTTT